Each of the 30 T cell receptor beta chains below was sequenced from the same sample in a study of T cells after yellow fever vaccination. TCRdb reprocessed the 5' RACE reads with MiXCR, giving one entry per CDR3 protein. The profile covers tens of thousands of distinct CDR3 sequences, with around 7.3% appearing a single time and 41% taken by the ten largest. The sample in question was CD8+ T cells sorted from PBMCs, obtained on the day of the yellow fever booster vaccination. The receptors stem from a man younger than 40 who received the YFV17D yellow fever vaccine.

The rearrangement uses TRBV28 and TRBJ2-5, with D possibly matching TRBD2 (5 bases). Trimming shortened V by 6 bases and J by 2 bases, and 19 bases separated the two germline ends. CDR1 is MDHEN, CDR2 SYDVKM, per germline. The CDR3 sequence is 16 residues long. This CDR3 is CASSQRRWRRQETQYF. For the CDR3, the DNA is TGTGCCAGCAGCCAAAGGCGGTGGCGGAGGCAAGAGACCCAGTACTTC.

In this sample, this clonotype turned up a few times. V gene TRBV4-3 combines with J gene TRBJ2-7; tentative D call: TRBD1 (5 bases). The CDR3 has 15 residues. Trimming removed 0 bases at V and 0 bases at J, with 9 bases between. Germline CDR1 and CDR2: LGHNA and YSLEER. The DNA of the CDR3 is TGCGCCAGCAGCCAAGATAACGGACACTCCTACGAGCAGTACTTC. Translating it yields CASSQDNGHSYEQYF.

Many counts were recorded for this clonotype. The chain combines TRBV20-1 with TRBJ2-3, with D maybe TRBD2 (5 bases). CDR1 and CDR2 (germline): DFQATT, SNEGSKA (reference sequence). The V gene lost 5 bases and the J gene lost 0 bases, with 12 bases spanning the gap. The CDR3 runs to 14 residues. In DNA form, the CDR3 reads TGCAGTGCTTTCCCGCGGACTAGCACAGATACGCAGTATTTT. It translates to CSAFPRTSTDTQYF.

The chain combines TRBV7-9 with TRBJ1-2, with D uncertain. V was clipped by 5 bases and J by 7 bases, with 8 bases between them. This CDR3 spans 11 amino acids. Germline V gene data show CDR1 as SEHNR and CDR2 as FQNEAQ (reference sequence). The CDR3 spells CASSLSGGYTF. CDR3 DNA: TGTGCCAGCAGCCTATCAGGTGGCTACACCTTC.

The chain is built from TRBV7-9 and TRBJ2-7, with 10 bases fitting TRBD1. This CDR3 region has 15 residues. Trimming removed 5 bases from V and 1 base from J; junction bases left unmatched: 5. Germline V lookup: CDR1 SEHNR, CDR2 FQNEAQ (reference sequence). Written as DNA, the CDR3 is TGTGCCAGCAGCCCCTGGACAGGGGGATCCTACGAGCAGTACTTC. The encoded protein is CASSPWTGGSYEQYF. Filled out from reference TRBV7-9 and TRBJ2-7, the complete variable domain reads DTGVSQNPRHKITKRGQNVTFRCDPISEHNRLYWYRQTLGQGPEFLTYFQNEAQLEKSRLLSDRFSAERPKGSFSTLEIQRTEQGDSAMYLCASSPWTGGSYEQYFGPGTRLTVT.

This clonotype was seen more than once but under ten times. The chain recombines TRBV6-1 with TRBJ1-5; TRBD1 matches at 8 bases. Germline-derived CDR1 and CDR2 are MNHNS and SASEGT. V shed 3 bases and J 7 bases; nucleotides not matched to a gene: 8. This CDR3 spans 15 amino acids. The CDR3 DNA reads TGTGCCAGCAGTGAGATGCCAGGGGGCGACCAGCCCCAGCATTTT. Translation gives CASSEMPGGDQPQHF.

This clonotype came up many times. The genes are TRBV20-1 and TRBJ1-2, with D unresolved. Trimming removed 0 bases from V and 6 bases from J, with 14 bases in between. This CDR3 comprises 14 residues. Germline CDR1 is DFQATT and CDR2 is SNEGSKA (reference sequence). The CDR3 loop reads CSARDTKRIDGYTF. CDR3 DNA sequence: TGCAGTGCTAGAGACACCAAAAGGATTGATGGCTACACCTTC.

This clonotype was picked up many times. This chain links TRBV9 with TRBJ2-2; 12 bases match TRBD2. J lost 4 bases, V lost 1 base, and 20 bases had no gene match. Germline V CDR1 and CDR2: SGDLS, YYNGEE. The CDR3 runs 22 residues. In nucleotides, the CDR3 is TGTGCCAGCAGCGTAAACCCCTCTAGCGGGAGGGCCCCCCGGGGTTCCACCGGGGAGCTGTTTTTT. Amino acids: CASSVNPSSGRAPRGSTGELFF.

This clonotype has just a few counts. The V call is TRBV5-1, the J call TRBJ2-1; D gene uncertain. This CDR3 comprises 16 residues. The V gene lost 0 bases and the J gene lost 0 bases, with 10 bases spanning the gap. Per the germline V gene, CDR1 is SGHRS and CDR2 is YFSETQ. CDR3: CASSLAAASSYNEQFF. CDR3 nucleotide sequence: TGCGCCAGCAGCTTGGCCGCGGCAAGCTCCTACAATGAGCAGTTCTTC.

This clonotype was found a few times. The CDR3, as DNA: TGTGCCAGCAGCCGTACAACAGGGGTAGTTGAAAACATTCAGTACTTC. Translated, it gives CASSRTTGVVENIQYF. J is TRBJ2-4 and V is TRBV11-2, with TRBD1 matching over 7 bases. Losses at the gene ends were 5 bases for V and 5 bases for J; bases not matched to a gene: 12. The germline CDR1 and CDR2 sequences are SGHAT and FQNNGV. The CDR3 spans 16 residues.

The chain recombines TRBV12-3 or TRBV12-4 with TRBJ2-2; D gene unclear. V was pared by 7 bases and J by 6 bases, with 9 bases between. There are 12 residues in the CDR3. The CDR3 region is CASTFGPGELFF. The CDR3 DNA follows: TGTGCCAGCACCTTTGGCCCCGGGGAGCTGTTTTTT.

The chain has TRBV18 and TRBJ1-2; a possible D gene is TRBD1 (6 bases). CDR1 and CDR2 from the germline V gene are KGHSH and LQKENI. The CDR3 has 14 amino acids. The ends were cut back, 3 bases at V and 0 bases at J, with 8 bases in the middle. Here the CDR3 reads CASSPTGTNYGYTF. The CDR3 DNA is TGTGCCAGCTCACCTACAGGGACTAACTATGGCTACACCTTC.

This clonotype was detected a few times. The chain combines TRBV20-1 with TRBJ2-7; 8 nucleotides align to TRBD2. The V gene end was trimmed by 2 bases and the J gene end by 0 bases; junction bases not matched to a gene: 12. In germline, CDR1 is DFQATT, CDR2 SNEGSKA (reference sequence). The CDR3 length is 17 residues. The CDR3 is CSARTNSGIASSYEQYF. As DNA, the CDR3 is TGCAGTGCTAGAACCAATAGCGGGATTGCGTCCTCCTACGAGCAGTACTTC.

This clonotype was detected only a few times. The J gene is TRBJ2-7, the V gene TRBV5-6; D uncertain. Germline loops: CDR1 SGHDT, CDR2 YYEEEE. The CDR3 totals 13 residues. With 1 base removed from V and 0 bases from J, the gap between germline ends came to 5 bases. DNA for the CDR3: TGTGCCAGCAGCTTGCCACTCTCCTACGAGCAGTACTTC. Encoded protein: CASSLPLSYEQYF.

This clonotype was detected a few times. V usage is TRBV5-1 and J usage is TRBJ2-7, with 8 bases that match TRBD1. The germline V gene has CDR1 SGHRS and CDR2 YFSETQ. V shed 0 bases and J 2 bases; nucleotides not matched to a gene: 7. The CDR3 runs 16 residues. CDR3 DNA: TGCGCCAGCAGCTTGGATCCAGGACAGGGTCCCTACGAGCAGTACTTC. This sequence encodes CASSLDPGQGPYEQYF.

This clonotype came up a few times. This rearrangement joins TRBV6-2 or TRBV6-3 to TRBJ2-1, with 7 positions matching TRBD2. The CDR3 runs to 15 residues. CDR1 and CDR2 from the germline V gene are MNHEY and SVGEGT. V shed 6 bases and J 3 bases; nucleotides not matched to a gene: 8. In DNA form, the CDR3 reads TGTGCCAGCAGCTCCGGGACTACGATCTACAATGAGCAGTTCTTC. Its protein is CASSSGTTIYNEQFF.

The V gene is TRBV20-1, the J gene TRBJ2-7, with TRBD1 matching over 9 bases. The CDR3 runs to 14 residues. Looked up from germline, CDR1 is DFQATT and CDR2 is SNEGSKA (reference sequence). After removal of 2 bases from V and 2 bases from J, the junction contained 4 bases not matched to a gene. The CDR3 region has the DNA TGCAGTGCTAGAAGCCGGGACAGGGCCTACGAGCAGTACTTC. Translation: CSARSRDRAYEQYF.

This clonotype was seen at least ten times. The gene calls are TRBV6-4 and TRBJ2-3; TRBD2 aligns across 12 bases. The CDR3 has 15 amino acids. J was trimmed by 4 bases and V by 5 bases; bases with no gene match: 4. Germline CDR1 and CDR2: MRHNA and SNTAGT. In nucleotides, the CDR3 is TGTGCCAGCAGTAAACTAGCGGGAGGTCCAGATACGCAGTATTTT. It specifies CASSKLAGGPDTQYF.

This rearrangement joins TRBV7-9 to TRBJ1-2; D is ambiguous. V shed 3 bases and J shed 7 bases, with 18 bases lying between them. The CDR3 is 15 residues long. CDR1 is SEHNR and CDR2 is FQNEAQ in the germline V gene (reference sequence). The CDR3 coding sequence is TGTGCCAGCAGCTTGCCGAGCGTTTCGGCTGTTGGCTACACCTTC. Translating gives CASSLPSVSAVGYTF.

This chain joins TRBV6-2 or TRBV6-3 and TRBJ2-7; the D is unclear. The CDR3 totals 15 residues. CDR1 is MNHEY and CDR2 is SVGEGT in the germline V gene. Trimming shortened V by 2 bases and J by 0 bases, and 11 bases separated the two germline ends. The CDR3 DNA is TGTGCCAGCAGTTACGGCAGACGAAGCTCCTACGAGCAGTACTTC. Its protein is CASSYGRRSSYEQYF.

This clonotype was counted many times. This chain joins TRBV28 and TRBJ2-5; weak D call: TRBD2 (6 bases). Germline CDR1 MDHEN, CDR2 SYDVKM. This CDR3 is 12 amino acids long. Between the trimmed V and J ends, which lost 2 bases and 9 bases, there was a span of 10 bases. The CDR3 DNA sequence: TGTGCCAGCAGTTTAACGCGGGACTCCCAGTACTTC. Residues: CASSLTRDSQYF. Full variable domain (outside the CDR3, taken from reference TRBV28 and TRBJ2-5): DVKVTQSSRYLVKRTGEKVFLECVQDMDHENMFWYRQDPGLGLRLIYFSYDVKMKEKGDIPEGYSVSREKKERFSLILESASTNQTSMYLCASSLTRDSQYFGPGTRLLVL.

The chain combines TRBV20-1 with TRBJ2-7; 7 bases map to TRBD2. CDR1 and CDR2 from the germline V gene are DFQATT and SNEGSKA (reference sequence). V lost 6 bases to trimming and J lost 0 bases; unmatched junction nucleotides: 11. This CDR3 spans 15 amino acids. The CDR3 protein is CSAEGEGGSSYEQYF. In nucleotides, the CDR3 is TGCAGTGCCGAAGGGGAGGGAGGCAGCTCCTACGAGCAGTACTTC.

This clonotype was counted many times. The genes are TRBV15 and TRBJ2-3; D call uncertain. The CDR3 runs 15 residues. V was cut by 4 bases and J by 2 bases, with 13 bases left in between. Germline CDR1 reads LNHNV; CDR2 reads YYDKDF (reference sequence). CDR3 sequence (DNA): TGTGCCACCAGCAAAGAAAGACCACCCACAGATACGCAGTATTTT. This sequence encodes CATSKERPPTDTQYF.

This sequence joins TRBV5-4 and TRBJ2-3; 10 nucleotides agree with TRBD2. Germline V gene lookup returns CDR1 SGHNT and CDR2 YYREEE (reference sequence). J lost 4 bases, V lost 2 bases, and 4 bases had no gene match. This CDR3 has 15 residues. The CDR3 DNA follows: TGTGCCAGCAGCTTTCAAGCGGGAGGGCCAGATACGCAGTATTTT. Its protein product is CASSFQAGGPDTQYF.

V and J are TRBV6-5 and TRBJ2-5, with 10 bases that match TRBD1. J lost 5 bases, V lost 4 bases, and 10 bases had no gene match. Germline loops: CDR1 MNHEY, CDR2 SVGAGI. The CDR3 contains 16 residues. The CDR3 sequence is CASSSNPGQGLETQYF. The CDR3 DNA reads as TGTGCCAGCAGTTCCAATCCGGGACAGGGGCTGGAGACCCAGTACTTC.

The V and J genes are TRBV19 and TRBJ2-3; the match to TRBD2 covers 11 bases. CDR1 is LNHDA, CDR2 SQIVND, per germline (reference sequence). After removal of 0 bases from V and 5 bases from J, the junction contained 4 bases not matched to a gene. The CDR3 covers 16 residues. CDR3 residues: CASSIELAGVEDTQYF. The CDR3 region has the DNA TGTGCCAGTAGTATAGAACTAGCGGGAGTTGAAGATACGCAGTATTTT. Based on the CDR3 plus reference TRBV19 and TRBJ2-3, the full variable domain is DGGITQSPKYLFRKEGQNVTLSCEQNLNHDAMYWYRQDPGQGLRLIYYSQIVNDFQKGDIAEGYSVSREKKESFPLTVTSAQKNPTAFYLCASSIELAGVEDTQYFGPGTRLTVL.

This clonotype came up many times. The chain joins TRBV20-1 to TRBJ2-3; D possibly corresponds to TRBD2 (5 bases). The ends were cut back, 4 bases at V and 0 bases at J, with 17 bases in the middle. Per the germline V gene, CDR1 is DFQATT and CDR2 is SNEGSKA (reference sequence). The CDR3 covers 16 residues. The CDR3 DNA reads TGCAGTGCTATCAATATGCTAGCAGAAAGCACAGATACGCAGTATTTT. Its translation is CSAINMLAESTDTQYF.

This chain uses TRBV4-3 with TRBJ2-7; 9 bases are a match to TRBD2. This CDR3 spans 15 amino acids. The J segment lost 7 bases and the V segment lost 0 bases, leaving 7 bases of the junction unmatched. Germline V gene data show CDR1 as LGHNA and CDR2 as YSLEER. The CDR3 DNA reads TGCGCCAGCAGCCAAGATGGAGGACTAGCGAGGGAGCAGTACTTC. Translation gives CASSQDGGLAREQYF.

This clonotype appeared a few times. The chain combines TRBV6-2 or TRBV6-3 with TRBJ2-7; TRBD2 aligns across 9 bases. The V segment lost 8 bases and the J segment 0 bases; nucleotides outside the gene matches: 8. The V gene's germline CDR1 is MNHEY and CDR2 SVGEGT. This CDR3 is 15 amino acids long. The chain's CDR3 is CASSTSGWSSYEQYF. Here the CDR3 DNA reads TGTGCCAGCTCGACTAGCGGTTGGAGCTCCTACGAGCAGTACTTC.

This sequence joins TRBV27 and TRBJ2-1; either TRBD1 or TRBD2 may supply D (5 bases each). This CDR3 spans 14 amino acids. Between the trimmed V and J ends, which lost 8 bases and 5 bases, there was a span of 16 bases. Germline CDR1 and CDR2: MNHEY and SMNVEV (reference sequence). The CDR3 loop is CASSEPGPHNEQFF. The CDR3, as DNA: TGTGCCAGCTCTGAACCGGGACCCCACAATGAGCAGTTCTTC.